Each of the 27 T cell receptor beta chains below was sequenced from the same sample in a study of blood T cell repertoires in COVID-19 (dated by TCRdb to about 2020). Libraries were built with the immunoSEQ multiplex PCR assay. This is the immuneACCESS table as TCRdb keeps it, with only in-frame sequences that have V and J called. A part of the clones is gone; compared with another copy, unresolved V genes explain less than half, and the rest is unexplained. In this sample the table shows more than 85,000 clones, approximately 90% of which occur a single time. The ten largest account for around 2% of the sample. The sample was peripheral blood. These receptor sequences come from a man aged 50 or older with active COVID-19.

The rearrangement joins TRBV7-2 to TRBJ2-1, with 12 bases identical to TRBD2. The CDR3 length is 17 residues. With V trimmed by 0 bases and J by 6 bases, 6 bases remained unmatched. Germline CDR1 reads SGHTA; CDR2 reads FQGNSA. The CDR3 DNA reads TGTGCCAGCAGCTTAGCGGTTCTAGCGGGGGGGCTCAATGAGCAGTTCTTC. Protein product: CASSLAVLAGGLNEQFF.

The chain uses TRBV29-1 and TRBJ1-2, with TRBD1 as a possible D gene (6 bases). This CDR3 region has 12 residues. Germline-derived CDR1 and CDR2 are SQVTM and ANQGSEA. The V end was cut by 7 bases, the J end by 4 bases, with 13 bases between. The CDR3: CSAAKDSYGYTF. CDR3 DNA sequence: TGCAGCGCCGCAAAGGACAGCTATGGCTACACCTTC.

CDR3 DNA sequence: TGTGCCACCAGTGATACAAGCGGGGGGGCCTACGAGCAGTACTTC. This translates into CATSDTSGGAYEQYF. This sequence joins TRBV24-1 and TRBJ2-7, with 10 bases aligning to TRBD2. There are 15 residues in the CDR3. Germline values: CDR1 KGHDR, CDR2 SFDVKD. V lost 3 bases, J lost 2 bases, and 3 bases stayed unmatched.

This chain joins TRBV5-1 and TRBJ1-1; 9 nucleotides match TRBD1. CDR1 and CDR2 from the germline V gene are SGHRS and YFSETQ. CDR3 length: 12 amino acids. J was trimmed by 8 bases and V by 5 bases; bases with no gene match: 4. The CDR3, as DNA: TGCGCCAGCAGGGAAGGGACAGGGGAAGCTTTCTTT. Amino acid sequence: CASREGTGEAFF.

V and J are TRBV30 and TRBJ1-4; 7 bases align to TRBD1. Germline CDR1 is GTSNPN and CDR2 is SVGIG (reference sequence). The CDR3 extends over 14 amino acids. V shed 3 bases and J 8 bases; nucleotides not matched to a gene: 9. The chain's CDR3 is CAWSRDRRKEKLFF. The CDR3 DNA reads TGTGCCTGGAGCCGGGACAGAAGAAAAGAAAAACTGTTTTTT.

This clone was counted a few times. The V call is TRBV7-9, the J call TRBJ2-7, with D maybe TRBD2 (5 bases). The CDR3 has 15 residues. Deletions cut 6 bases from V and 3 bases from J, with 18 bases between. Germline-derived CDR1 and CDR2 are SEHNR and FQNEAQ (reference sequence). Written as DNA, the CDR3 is TGTGCCAGCAGTCCTTCTAGCCCAATCCACTACGAGCAGTACTTC. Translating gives CASSPSSPIHYEQYF.

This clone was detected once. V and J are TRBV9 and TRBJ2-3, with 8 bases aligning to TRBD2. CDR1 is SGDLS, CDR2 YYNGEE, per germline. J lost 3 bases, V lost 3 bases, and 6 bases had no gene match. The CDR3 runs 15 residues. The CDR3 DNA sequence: TGTGCCAGCAGCGACACGGGGGGGTTAACAGATACGCAGTATTTT. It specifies CASSDTGGLTDTQYF.

As DNA, the CDR3 is TGTGCCACCAGCAGTGACAGGGGCCGGACCGGGGAGCTGTTTTTT. It translates to CATSSDRGRTGELFF. The V gene is TRBV15, the J gene TRBJ2-2, with TRBD1 identical over 8 bases. Unmatched junction bases numbered 5, after V lost 3 bases and J lost 5 bases. The CDR3 loop spans 15 amino acids. Looked up from germline, CDR1 is LNHNV and CDR2 is YYDKDF (reference sequence).

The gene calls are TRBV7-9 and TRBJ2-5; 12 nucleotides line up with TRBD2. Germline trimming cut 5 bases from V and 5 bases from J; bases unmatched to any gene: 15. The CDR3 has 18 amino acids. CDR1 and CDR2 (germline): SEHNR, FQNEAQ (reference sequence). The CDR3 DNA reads TGTGCCAGCAGCCCGGCCCGAATGACTAGCGGGGGTGCGGAGACCCAGTACTTC. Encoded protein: CASSPARMTSGGAETQYF.

CDR3: CASSEKVGLRETQYF. CDR3 sequence (DNA): TGTGCCAGCAGTGAAAAAGTTGGGCTAAGAGAGACCCAGTACTTC. The chain carries TRBV2 and TRBJ2-5; D gene unclear. Germline assignment: CDR1 SNHLY and CDR2 FYNNEI. The V and J ends lost 2 bases and 4 bases respectively, with 14 bases between them. CDR3 length: 15 residues. Together with reference TRBV2 and TRBJ2-5, the CDR3 gives the full variable domain: EPEVTQTPSHQVTQMGQEVILRCVPISNHLYFYWYRQILGQKVEFLVSFYNNEISEKSEIFDDQFSVERPDGSNFTLKIRSTKLEDSAMYFCASSEKVGLRETQYFGPGTRLLVL.

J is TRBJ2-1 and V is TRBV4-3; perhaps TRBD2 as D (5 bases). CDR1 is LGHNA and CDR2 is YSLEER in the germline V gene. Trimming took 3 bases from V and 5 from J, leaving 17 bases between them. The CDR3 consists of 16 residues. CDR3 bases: TGCGCCAGCAGCCAGGGTTCGGGTGCGAGGGACAATGAGCAGTTCTTC. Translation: CASSQGSGARDNEQFF.

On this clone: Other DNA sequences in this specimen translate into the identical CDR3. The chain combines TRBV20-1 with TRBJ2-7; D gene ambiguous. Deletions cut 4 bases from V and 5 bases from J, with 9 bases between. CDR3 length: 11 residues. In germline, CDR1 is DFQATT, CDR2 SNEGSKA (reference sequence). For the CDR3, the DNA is TGCAGTGCTACCTCTGGCCACGAGCAGTACTTC. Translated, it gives CSATSGHEQYF.

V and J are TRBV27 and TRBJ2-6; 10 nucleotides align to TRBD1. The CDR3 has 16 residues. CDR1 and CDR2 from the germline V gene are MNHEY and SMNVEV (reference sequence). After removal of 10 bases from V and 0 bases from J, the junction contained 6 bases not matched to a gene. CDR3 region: CATRDRGNSGANVLTF. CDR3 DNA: TGTGCCACCAGGGACAGGGGAAACTCTGGGGCCAACGTCCTGACTTTC.

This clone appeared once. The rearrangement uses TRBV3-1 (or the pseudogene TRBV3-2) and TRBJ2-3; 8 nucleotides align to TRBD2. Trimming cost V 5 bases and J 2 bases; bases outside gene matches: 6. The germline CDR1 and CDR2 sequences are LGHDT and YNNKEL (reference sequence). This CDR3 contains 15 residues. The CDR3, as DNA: TGTGCCAGCAGCGCCCCGGGACTAGACACAGATACGCAGTATTTT. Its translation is CASSAPGLDTDTQYF.

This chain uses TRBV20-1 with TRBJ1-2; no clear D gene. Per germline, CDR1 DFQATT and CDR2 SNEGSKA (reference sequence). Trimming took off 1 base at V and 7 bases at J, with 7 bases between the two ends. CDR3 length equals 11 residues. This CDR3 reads CSARATLGYTF. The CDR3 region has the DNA TGCAGTGCTAGAGCGACACTTGGCTACACCTTC.

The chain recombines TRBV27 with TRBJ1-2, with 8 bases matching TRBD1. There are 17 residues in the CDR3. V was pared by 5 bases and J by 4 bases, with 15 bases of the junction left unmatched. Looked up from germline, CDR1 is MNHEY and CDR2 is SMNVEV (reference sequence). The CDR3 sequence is CASSRGQGVIGIYGYTF. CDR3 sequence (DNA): TGTGCCAGCAGTCGAGGACAGGGAGTCATAGGAATCTATGGCTACACCTTC.

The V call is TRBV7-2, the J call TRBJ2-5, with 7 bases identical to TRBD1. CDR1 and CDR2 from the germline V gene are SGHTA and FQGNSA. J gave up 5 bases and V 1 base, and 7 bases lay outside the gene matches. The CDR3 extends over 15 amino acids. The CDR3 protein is CASSLGNFRGETQYF. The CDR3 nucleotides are TGTGCCAGCAGCTTAGGAAACTTCAGGGGGGAGACCCAGTACTTC.

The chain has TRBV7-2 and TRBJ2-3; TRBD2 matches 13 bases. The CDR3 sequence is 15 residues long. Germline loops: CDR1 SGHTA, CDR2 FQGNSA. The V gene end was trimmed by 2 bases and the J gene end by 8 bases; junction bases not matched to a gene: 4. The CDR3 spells CASSLTSGGVVTQYF. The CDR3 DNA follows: TGTGCCAGCAGCTTAACTAGCGGGGGGGTGGTTACGCAGTATTTT.

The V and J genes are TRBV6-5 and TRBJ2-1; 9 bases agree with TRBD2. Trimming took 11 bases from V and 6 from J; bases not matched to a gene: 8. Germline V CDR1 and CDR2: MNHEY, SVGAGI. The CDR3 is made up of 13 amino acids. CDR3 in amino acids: CACGRGGPNEQFF. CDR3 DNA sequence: TGTGCCTGTGGGCGGGGGGGCCCCAATGAGCAGTTCTTC.

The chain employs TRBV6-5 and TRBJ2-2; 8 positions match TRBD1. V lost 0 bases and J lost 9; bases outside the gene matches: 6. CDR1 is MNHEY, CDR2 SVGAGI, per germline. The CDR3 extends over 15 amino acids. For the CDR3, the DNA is TGTGCCAGCAGTTACTCTCGGCAGGGGGCTAGGGAGCTGTTTTTT. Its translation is CASSYSRQGARELFF.

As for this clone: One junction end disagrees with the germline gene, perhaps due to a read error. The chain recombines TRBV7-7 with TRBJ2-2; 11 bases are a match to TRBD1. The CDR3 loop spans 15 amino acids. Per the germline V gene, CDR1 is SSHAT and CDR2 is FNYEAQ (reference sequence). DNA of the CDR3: TGTGCTAGCAGCCTGGGACAGGGGGACACCGGGGAGCTGTTTTTT. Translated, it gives CASSLGQGDTGELFF.

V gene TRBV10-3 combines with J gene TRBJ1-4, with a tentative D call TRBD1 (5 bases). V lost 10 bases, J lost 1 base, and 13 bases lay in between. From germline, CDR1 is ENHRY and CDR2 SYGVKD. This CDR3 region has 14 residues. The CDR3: CASAPGQTNEKLFF. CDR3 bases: TGTGCCAGTGCCCCAGGGCAAACTAATGAAAAACTGTTTTTT.

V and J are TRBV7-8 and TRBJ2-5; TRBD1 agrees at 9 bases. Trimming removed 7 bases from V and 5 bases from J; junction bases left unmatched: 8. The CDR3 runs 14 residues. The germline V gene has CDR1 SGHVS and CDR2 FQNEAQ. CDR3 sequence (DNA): TGTGCCAGCAACTTGGGACAGGGCGGGGAGACCCAGTACTTC. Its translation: CASNLGQGGETQYF.

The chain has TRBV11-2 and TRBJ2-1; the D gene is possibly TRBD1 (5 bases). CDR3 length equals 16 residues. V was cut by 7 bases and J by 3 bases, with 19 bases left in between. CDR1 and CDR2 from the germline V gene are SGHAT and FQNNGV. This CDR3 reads CASTQSGPSNYNEQFF. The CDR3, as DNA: TGTGCCAGCACCCAATCAGGGCCATCCAACTACAATGAGCAGTTCTTC.

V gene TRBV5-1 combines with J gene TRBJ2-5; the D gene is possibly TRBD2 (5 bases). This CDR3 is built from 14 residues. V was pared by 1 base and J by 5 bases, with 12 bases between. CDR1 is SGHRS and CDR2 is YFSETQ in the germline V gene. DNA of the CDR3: TGCGCCAGCAGCTTGAAGACTTCGGGGGAGACCCAGTACTTC. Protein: CASSLKTSGETQYF.

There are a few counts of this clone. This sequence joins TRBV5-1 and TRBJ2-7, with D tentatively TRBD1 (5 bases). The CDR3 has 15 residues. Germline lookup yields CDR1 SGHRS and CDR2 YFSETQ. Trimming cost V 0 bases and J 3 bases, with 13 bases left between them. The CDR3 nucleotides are TGCGCCAGCAGCTTGGCCACAGGTGATATCTACGAGCAGTACTTC. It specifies CASSLATGDIYEQYF.

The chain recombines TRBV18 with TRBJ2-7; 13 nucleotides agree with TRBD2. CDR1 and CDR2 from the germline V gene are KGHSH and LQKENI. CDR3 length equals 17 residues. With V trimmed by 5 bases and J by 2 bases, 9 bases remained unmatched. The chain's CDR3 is CASSSTSGGLLTYEQYF. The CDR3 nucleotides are TGTGCCAGCTCATCGACTAGCGGGGGGCTCCTCACCTACGAGCAGTACTTC.